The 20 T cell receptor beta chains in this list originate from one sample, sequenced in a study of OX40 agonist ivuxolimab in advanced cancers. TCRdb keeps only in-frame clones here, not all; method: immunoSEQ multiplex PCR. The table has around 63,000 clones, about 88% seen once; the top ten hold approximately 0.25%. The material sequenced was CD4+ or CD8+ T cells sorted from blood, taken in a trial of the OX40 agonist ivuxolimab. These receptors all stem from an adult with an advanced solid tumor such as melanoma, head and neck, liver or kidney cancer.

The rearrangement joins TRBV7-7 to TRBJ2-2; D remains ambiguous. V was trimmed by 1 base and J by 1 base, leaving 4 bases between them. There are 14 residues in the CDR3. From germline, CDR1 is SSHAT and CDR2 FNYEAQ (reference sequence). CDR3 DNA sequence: TGTGCCAGCAGCTTAGACCGGAACACCGGGGAGCTGTTTTTT. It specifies CASSLDRNTGELFF.

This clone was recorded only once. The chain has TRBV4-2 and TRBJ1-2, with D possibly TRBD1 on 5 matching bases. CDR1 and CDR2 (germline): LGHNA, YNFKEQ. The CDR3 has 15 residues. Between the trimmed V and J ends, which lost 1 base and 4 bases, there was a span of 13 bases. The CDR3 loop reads CASSQGLGTSYGYTF. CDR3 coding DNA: TGTGCCAGCAGCCAAGGTTTAGGGACGAGCTATGGCTACACCTTC.

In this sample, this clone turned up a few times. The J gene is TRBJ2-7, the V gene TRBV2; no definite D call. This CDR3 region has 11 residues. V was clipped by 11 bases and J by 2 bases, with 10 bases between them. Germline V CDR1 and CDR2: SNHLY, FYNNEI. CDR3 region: CACGKAYEQYF. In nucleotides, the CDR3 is TGTGCCTGTGGTAAGGCCTACGAGCAGTACTTC.

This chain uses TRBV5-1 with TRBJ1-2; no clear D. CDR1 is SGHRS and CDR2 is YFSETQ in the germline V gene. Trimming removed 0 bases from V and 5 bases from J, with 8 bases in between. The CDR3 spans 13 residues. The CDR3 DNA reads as TGCGCCAGCAGCTTGGGTAATGTTTATGGCTACACCTTC. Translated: CASSLGNVYGYTF.

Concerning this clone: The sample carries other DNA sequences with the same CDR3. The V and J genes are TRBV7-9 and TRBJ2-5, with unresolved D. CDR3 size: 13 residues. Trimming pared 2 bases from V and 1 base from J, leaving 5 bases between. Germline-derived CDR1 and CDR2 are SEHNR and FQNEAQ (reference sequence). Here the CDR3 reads CASSLNSQETQYF. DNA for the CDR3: TGTGCCAGCAGCTTAAACAGCCAAGAGACCCAGTACTTC. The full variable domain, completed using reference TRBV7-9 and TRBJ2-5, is DTGVSQNPRHKITKRGQNVTFRCDPISEHNRLYWYRQTLGQGPEFLTYFQNEAQLEKSRLLSDRFSAERPKGSFSTLEIQRTEQGDSAMYLCASSLNSQETQYFGPGTRLLVL.

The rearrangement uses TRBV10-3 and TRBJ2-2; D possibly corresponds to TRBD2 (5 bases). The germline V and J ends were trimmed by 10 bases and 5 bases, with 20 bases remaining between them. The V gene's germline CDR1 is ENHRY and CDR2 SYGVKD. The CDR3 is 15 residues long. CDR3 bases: TGTGCCACCTCGTGGGGTGAGGGATTGACCGGGGAGCTGTTTTTT. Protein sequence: CATSWGEGLTGELFF.

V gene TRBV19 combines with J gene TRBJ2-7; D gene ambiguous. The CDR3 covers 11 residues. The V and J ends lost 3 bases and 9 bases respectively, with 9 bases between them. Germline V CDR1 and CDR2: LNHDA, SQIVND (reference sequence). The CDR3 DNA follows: TGTGCCAGTAGTATTGAAAAGACGCAGTACTTC. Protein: CASSIEKTQYF.

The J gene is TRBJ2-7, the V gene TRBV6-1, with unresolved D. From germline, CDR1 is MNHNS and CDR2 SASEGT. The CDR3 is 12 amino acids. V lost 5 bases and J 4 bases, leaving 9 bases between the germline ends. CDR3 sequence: CASSQTVYEQYF. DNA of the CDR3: TGTGCCAGCAGTCAGACCGTATACGAGCAGTACTTC.

DNA of the CDR3: TGTGCCAGCAGGAAGGACAGGGGGAGGTTCACCGGGGAGCTGTTTTTT. Its protein is CASRKDRGRFTGELFF. V and J are TRBV7-6 and TRBJ2-2, with TRBD1 identical over 10 bases. CDR3 length: 16 amino acids. The trim removed 6 bases at V and 4 bases at J, leaving 8 bases unmatched. Germline assignment: CDR1 SGHVS and CDR2 FNYEAQ. Based on the CDR3 plus reference TRBV7-6 and TRBJ2-2, the full variable domain is GAGVSQSPRYKVTKRGQDVALRCDPISGHVSLYWYRQALGQGPEFLTYFNYEAQQDKSGLPNDRFSAERPEGSISTLTIQRTEQRDSAMYRCASRKDRGRFTGELFFGEGSRLTVL.

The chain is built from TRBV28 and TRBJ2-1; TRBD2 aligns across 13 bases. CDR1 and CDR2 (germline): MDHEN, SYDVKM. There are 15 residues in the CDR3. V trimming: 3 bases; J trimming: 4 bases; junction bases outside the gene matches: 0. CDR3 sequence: CASSLGLAGYNEQFF. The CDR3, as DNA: TGTGCCAGCAGTTTGGGACTAGCGGGGTACAATGAGCAGTTCTTC. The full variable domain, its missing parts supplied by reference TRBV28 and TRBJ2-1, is DVKVTQSSRYLVKRTGEKVFLECVQDMDHENMFWYRQDPGLGLRLIYFSYDVKMKEKGDIPEGYSVSREKKERFSLILESASTNQTSMYLCASSLGLAGYNEQFFGPGTRLTVL.

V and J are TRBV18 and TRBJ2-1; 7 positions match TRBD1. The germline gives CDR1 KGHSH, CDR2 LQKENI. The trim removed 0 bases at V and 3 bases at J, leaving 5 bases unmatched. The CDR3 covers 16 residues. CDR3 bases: TGTGCCAGCTCACCACCTTACAGGGGTTTCTACAATGAGCAGTTCTTC. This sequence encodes CASSPPYRGFYNEQFF.

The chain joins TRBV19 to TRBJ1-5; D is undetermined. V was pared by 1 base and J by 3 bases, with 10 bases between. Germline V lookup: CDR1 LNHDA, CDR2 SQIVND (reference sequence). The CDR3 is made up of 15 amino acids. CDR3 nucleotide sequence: TGTGCCAGTAGTATAGCCGGGCGTCTCAATCAGCCCCAGCATTTT. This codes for CASSIAGRLNQPQHF.

For the CDR3, the DNA is TGTGCCAGCACCCGGGGACAGGGGGCGGTCGGGGAGCTGTTTTTT. Translated: CASTRGQGAVGELFF. V gene TRBV28 combines with J gene TRBJ2-2, with TRBD1 matching 12 bases. The trim removed 7 bases at V and 7 bases at J, leaving 7 bases unmatched. Per germline, CDR1 MDHEN and CDR2 SYDVKM. The CDR3 extends over 15 amino acids.

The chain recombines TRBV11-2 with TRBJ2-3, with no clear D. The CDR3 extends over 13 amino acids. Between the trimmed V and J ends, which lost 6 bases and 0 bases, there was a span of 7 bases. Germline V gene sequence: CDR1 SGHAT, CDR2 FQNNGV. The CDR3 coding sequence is TGTGCCAGCAGGTACTCAAGCACAGATACGCAGTATTTT. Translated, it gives CASRYSSTDTQYF.

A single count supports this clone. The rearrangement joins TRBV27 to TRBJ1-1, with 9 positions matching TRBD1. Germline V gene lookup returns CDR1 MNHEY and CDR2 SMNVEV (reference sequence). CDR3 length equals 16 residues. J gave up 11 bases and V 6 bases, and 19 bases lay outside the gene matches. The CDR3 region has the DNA TGTGCCAGCAGCGCAACAATCGTCGGGGACAGGGAGGGGGCTTTCTTT. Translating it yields CASSATIVGDREGAFF.

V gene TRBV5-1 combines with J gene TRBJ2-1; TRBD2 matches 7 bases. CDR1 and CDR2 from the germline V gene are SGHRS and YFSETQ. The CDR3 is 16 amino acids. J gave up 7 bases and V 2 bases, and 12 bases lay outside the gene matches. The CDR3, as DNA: TGCGCCAGCAGCTTTAACGGACTACTAGCGCGGAATGAGCAGTTCTTC. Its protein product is CASSFNGLLARNEQFF.

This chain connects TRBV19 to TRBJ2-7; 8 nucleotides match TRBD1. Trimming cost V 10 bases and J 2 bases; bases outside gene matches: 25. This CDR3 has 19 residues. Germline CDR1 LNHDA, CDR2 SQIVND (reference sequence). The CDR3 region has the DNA TGTGCCACCCAGGCGATAGGGGCAGGGGGCCCCCAGAGGACCTACGAGCAGTACTTC. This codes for CATQAIGAGGPQRTYEQYF.

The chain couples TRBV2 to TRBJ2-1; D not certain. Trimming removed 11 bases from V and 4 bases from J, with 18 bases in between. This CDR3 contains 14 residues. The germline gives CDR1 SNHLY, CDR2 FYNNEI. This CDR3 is CACSVSLVYNEQFF. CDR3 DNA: TGTGCCTGCTCGGTTAGCCTAGTATACAATGAGCAGTTCTTC.

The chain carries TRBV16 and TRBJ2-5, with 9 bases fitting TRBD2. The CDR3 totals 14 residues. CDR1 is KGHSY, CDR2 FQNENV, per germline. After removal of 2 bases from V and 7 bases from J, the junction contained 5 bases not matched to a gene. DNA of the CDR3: TGTGCCAGCAGCCAAAGCGAAGCGGGAGGGACCCAGTACTTC. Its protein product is CASSQSEAGGTQYF.

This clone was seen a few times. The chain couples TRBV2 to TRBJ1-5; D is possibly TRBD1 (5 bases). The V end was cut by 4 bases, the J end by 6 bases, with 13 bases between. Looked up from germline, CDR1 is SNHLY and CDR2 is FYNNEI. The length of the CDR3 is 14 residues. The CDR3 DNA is TGTGCCAGCAGTGTCGGGCCTGGGGGTCAGCCCCAGCATTTT. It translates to CASSVGPGGQPQHF.